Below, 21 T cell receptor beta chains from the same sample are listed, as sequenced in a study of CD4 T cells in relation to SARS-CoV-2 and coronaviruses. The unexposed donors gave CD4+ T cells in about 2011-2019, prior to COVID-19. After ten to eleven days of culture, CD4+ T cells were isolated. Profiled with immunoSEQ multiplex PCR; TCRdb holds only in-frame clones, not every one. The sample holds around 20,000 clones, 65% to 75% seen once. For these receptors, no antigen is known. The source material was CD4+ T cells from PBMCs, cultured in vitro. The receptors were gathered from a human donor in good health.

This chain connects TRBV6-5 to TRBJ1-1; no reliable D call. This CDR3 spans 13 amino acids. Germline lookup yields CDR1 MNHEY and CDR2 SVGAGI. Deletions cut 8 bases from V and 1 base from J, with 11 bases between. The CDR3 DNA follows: TGTGCCAGCCTCATGGCCTCGAACACTGAAGCTTTCTTT. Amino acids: CASLMASNTEAFF.

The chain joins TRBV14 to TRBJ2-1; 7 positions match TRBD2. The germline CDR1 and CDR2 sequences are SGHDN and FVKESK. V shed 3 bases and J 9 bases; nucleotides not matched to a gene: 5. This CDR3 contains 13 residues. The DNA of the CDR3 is TGTGCCAGCAGCCAGAATCTAGCGGCTGAGCAGTTCTTC. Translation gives CASSQNLAAEQFF.

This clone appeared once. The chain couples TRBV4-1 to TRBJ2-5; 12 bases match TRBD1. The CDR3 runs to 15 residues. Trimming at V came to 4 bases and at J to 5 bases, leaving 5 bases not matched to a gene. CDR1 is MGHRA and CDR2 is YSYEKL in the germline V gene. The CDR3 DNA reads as TGCGCCAGCAGCCGGGAGGGACAGGGGGCGGAGACCCAGTACTTC. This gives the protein CASSREGQGAETQYF.

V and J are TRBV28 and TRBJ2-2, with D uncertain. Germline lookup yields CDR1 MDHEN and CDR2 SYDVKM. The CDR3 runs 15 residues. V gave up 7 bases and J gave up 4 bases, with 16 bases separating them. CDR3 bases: TGTGCCAGCATCCCCGGGCTAGATGTCACCGGGGAGCTGTTTTTT. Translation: CASIPGLDVTGELFF. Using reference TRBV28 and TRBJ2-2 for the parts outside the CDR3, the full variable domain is DVKVTQSSRYLVKRTGEKVFLECVQDMDHENMFWYRQDPGLGLRLIYFSYDVKMKEKGDIPEGYSVSREKKERFSLILESASTNQTSMYLCASIPGLDVTGELFFGEGSRLTVL.

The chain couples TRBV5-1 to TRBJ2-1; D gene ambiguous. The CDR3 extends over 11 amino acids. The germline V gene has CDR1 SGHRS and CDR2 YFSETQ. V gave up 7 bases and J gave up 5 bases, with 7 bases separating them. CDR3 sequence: CASGSDNEQFF. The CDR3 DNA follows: TGCGCCAGCGGGTCGGACAATGAGCAGTTCTTC. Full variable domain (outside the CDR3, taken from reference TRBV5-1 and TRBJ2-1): KAGVTQTPRYLIKTRGQQVTLSCSPISGHRSVSWYQQTPGQGLQFLFEYFSETQRNKGNFPGRFSGRQFSNSRSEMNVSTLELGDSALYLCASGSDNEQFFGPGTRLTVL.

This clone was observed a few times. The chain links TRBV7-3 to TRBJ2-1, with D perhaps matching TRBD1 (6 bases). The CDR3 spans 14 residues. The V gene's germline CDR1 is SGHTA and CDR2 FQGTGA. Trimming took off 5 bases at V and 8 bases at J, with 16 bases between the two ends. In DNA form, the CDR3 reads TGTGCCAGCAGCGGGTCAGTGGGGGCGTATGAGCAGTTCTTC. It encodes CASSGSVGAYEQFF.

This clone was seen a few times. The CDR3 is CASSARQGSSYEQYF. CDR3 bases: TGTGCCAGCAGCGCCCGACAGGGGTCCTCCTACGAGCAGTACTTC. V usage is TRBV7-8 and J usage is TRBJ2-7; 8 nucleotides align to TRBD1. The V segment lost 5 bases and the J segment 0 bases; nucleotides outside the gene matches: 6. This CDR3 is 15 amino acids long. Per germline, CDR1 SGHVS and CDR2 FQNEAQ.

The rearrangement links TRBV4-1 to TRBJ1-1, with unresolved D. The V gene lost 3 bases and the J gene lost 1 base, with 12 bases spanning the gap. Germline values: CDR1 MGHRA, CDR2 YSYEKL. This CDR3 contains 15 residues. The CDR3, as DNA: TGCGCCAGCAGCCACCTAGGACGGCGGAACACTGAAGCTTTCTTT. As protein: CASSHLGRRNTEAFF.

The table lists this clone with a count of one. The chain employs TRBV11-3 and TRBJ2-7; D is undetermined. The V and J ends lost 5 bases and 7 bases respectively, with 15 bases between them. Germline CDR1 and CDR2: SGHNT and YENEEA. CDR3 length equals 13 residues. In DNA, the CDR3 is TGTGCCAGCAGCCGCGGACCCGCGGAGGAGCAGTACTTC. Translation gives CASSRGPAEEQYF.

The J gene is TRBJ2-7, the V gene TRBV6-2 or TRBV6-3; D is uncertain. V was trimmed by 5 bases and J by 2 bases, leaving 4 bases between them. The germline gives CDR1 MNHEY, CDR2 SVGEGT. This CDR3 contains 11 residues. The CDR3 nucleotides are TGTGCCAGCAGTGCCGCCTACGAGCAGTACTTC. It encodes CASSAAYEQYF.

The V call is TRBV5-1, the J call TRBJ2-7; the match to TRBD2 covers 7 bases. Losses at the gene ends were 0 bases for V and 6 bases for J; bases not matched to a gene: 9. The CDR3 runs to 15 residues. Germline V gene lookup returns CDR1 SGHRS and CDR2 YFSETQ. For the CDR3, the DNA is TGCGCCAGCAGCTTGGGCGGGAGCTCCTCAGGCGAGCAGTACTTC. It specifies CASSLGGSSSGEQYF.

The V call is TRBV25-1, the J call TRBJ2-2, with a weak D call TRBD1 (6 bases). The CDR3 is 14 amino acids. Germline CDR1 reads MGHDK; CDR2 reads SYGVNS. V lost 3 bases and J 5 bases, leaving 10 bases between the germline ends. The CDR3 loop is CASSDWTATGELFF. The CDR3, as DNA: TGTGCCAGCAGTGACTGGACAGCAACCGGGGAGCTGTTTTTT.

CDR3 residues: CASSLGTGGGTDTQYF. CDR3 nucleotides: TGCGCCAGCAGCTTGGGGACAGGGGGCGGCACAGATACGCAGTATTTT. The chain joins TRBV5-1 to TRBJ2-3; 11 nucleotides align to TRBD1. The CDR3 is 16 residues long. CDR1 is SGHRS and CDR2 is YFSETQ in the germline V gene. Losses at the gene ends were 0 bases for V and 1 base for J; bases not matched to a gene: 1.

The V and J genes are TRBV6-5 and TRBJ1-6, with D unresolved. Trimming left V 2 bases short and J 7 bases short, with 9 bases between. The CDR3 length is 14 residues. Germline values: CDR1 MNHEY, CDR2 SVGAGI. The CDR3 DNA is TGTGCCAGCAGTTACCTGCAGGAGAATTCACCCCTCCACTTT. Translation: CASSYLQENSPLHF.

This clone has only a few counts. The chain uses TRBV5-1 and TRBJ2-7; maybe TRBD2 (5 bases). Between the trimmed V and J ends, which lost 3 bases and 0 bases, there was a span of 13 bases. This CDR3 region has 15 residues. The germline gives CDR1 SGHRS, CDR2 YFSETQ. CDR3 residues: CASSSSGPTSYEQYF. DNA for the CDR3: TGCGCCAGCAGCTCAAGCGGCCCTACCTCCTACGAGCAGTACTTC. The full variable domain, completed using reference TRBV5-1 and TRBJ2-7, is KAGVTQTPRYLIKTRGQQVTLSCSPISGHRSVSWYQQTPGQGLQFLFEYFSETQRNKGNFPGRFSGRQFSNSRSEMNVSTLELGDSALYLCASSSSGPTSYEQYFGPGTRLTVT.

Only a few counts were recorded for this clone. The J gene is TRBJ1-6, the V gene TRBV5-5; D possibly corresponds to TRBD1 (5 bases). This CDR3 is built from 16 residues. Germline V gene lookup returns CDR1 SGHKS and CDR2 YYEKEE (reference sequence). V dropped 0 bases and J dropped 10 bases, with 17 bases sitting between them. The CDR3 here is CASSLGAGTRRSPLHF. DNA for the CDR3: TGTGCCAGCAGCTTGGGGGCCGGGACCAGGAGGTCACCCCTCCACTTT.

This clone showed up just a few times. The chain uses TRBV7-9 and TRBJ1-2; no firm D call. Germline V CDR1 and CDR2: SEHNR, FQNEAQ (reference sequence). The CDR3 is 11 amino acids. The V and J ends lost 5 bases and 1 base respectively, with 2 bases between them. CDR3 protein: CASSRNYGYTF. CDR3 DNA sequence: TGTGCCAGCAGCCGTAACTATGGCTACACCTTC.

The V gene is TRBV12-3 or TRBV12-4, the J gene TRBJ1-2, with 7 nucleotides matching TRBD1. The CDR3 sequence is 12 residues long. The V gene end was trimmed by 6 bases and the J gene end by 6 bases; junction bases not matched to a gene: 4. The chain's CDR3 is CASRFTGDGYTF. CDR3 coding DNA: TGTGCCAGCAGGTTTACAGGGGATGGCTACACCTTC.

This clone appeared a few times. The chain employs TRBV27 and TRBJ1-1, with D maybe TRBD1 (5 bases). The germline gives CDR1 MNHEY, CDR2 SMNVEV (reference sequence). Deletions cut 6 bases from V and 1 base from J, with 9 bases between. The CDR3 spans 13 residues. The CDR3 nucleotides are TGTGCCAGCAGACAAACAGGGAACACTGAAGCTTTCTTT. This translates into CASRQTGNTEAFF.

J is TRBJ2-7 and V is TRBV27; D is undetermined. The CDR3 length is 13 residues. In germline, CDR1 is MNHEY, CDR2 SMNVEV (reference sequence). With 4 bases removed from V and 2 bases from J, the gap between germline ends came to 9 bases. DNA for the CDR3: TGTGCCAGCAGTTCGCCTGGACCCTACGAGCAGTACTTC. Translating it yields CASSSPGPYEQYF.

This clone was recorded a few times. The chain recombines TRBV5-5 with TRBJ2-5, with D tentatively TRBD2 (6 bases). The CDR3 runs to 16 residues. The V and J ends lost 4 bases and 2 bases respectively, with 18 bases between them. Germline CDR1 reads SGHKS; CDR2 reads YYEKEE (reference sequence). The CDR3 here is CASSRGWRDPQETQYF. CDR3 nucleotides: TGTGCCAGCAGCCGGGGGTGGCGGGATCCTCAAGAGACCCAGTACTTC.